This T cell receptor beta chain appears in the sequencing data of a study of T cell responses to AZD1222 COVID-19 vaccine. Study overall: Second doses at about 4 or about 12 weeks were pooled.

V was shortened by 4 bases and J by 8 bases, with 18 bases between the two germline ends. CDR1 is SGHTA and CDR2 is FQGNSA in the germline V gene. The CDR3 length is 16 residues. The method was immunoSEQ multiplex PCR; TCRdb's version includes in-frame clones alone and lacks a portion of them. The table has around 120,000 clones, over 75% seen once; the top ten hold 2.8%. This clonotype was sampled from an adult in good health. This sample comprised peripheral blood, obtained on day 0 of AZD1222 vaccination. This sequence joins TRBV7-2 and TRBJ1-6, with D unclear. The CDR3 protein is CASSSLSIPWDSPLHF. The CDR3 DNA is TGTGCCAGCAGCTCATTATCCATACCGTGGGATTCACCCCTCCACTTT.